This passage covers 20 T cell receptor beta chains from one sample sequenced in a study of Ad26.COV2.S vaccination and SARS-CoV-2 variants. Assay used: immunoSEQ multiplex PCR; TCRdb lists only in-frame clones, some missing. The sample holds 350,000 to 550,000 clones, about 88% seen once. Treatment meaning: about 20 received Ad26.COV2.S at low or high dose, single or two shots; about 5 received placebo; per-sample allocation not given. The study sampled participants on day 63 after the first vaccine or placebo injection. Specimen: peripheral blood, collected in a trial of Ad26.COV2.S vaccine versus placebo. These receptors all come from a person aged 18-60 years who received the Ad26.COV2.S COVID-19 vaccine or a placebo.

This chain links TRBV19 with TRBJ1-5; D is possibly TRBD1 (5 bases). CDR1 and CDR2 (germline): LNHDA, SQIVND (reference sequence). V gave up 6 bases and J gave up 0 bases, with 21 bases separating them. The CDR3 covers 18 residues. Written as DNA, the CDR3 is TGTGCCAGTAGGGGGGTTTTCCCGGAAGAATATAGCAATCAGCCCCAGCATTTT. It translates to CASRGVFPEEYSNQPQHF.

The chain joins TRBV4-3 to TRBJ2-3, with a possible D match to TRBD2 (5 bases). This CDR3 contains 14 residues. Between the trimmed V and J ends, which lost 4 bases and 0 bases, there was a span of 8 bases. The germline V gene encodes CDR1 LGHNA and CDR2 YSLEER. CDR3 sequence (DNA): TGCGCCAGCAGCCCGCGGGCTAGCACAGATACGCAGTATTTT. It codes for CASSPRASTDTQYF.

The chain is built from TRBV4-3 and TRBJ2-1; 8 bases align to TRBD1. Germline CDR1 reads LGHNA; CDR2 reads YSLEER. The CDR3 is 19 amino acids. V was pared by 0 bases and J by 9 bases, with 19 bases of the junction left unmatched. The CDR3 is CASSQDYPPGTGGGGEQFF. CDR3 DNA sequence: TGCGCCAGCAGCCAAGATTACCCCCCTGGGACAGGCGGAGGTGGTGAGCAGTTCTTC.

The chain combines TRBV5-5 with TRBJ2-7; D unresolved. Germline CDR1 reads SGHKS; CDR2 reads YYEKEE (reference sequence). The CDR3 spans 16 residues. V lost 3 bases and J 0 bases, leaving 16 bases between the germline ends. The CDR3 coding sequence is TGTGCCAGCAGCTCGGGCCTGGACGGCATCTCCTACGAGCAGTACTTC. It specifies CASSSGLDGISYEQYF.

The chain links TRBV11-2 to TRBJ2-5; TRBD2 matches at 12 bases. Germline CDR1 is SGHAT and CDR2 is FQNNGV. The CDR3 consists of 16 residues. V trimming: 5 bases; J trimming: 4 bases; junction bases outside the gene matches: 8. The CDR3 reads CASSDGLAGRGETQYF. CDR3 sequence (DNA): TGTGCCAGCAGCGACGGACTAGCGGGGAGGGGAGAGACCCAGTACTTC.

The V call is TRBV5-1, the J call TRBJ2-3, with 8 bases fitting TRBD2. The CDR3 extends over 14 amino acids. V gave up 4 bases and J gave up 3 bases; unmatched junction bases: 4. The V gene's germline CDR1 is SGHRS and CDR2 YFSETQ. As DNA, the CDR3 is TGCGCCAGCAGCCCGGGAGGGGTGACAGATACGCAGTATTTT. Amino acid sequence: CASSPGGVTDTQYF.

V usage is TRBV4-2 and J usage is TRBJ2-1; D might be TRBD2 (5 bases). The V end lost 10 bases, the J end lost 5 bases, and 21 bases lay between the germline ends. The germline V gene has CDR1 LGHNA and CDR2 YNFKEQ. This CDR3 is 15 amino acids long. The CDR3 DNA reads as TGTGCCACCACAAAGGAGACTACCAAACACAATGAGCAGTTCTTC. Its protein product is CATTKETTKHNEQFF.

The CDR3 nucleotides are TGTGCCAGCAGCAGACTAGCGGGAACCTACGAGCAGTACGTC. Translated: CASSRLAGTYEQYV. The chain is built from TRBV6-2 or TRBV6-3 and TRBJ2-7; the match to TRBD2 covers 11 bases. This CDR3 region has 14 residues. V lost 6 bases, J lost 2 bases, and 3 bases stayed unmatched. CDR1 is MNHEY and CDR2 is SVGEGT in the germline V gene.

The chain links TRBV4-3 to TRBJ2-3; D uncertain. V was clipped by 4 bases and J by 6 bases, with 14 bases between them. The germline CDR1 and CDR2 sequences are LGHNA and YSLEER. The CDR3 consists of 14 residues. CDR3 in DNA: TGCGCCAGCAGCCTTAACCACCACAGTGATACGCAGTATTTT. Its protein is CASSLNHHSDTQYF.

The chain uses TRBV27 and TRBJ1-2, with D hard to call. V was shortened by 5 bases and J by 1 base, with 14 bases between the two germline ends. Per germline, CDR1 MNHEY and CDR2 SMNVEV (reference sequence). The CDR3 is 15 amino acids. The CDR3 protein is CASSTHPALNYGYTF. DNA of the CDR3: TGTGCCAGCAGTACCCACCCGGCCCTTAACTATGGCTACACCTTC.

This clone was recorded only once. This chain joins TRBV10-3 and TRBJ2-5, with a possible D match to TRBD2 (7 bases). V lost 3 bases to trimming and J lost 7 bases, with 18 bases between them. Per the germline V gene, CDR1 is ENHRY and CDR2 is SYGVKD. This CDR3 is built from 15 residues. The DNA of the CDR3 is TGTGCCATCAGTGACCCGGGGGGCCCTAGGGGGACCCAGTACTTC. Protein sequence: CAISDPGGPRGTQYF.

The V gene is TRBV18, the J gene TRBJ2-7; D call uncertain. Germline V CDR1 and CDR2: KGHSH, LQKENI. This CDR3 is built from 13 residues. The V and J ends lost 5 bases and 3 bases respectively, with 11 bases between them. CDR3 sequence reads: CASSSASGYEQYV. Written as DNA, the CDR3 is TGTGCCAGCTCATCCGCTTCGGGCTACGAGCAGTACGTC.

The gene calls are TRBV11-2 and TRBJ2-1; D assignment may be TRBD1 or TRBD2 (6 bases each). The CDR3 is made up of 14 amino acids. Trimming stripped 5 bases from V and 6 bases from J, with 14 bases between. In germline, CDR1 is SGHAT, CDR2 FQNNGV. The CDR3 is CASSPGAGLNEQFF. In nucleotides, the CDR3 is TGTGCCAGCAGCCCGGGGGCAGGGCTCAATGAGCAGTTCTTC. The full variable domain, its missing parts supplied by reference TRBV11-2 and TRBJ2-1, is EAGVAQSPRYKIIEKRQSVAFWCNPISGHATLYWYQQILGQGPKLLIQFQNNGVVDDSQLPKDRFSAERLKGVDSTLKIQPAKLEDSAVYLCASSPGAGLNEQFFGPGTRLTVL.

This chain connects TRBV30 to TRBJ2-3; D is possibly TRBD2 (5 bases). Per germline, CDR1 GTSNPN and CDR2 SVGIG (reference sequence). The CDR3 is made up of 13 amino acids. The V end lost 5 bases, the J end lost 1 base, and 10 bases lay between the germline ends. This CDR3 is CAWRLAGTDTQYF. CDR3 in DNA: TGTGCCTGGCGTCTAGCAGGCACAGATACGCAGTATTTT.

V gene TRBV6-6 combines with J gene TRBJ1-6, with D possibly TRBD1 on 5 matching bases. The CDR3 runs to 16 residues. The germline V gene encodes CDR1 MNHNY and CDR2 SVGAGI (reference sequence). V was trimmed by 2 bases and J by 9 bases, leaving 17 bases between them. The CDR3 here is CASSYLGTGDGSPLHF. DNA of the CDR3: TGTGCCAGCAGTTACCTGGGGACTGGGGATGGTTCACCCCTCCACTTT.

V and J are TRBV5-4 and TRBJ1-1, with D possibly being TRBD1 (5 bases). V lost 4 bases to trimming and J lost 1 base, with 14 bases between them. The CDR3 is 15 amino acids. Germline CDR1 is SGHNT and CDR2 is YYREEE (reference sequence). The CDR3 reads CASSRHSGGNTEAFF. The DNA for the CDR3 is TGTGCCAGCAGCAGGCACAGTGGGGGGAACACTGAAGCTTTCTTT.

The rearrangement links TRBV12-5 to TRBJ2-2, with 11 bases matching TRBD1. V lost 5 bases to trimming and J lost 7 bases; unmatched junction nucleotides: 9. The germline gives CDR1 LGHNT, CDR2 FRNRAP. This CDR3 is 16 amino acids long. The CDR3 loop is CASGLGQGASIGELFF. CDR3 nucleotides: TGTGCTAGTGGTCTTGGACAGGGGGCGAGTATCGGGGAGCTGTTTTTT.

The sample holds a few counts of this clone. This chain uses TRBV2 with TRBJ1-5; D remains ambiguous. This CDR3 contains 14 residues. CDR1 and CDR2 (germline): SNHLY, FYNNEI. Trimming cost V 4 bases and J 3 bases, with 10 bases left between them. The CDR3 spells CASSGLADNQPQHF. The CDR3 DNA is TGTGCCAGCAGTGGTCTCGCCGACAATCAGCCCCAGCATTTT. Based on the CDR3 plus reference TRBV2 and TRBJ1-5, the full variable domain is EPEVTQTPSHQVTQMGQEVILRCVPISNHLYFYWYRQILGQKVEFLVSFYNNEISEKSEIFDDQFSVERPDGSNFTLKIRSTKLEDSAMYFCASSGLADNQPQHFGDGTRLSIL.

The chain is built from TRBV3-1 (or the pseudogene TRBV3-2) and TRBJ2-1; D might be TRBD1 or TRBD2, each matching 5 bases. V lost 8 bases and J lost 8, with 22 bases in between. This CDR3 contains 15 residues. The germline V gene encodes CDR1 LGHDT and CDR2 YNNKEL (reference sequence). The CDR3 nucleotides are TGTGCCAGCGCCCGACAGCGGAGCTTACTCTATGAGCAGTTCTTC. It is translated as CASARQRSLLYEQFF.

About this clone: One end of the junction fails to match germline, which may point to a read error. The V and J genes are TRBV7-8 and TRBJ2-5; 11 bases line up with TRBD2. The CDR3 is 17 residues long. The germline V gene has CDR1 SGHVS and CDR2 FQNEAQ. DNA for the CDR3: TGTGCCAGCAGCCCCCGCGGGGTAGCGGGGGGGCAAGTGACCCAGTACTTC. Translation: CASSPRGVAGGQVTQYF.